These 25 T cell receptor beta chains share one sample of origin, sequenced in a study of regulatory T cells in long-lasting Graves disease. Time point meaning: newly diagnosed GD, antithyroid drugs for less than 3 months. The TCR library was made from RNA extracted from PBMCs. Relying on iRepertoire HTBI primers and Arm-PCR of CDR3 regions, the team built TCR beta libraries. TCRdb used MiXCR to reprocess the multiplex PCR reads, holding one entry per CDR3 protein. The repertoire includes 350,000 to 450,000 distinct CDR3 sequences, 12% of them detected once, and under 20% sits in the top ten. The same sample was also studied in work on T cells in Graves' hyperthyroidism and ophthalmopathy.

This specimen was peripheral blood mononuclear cells (PBMCs), taken at new diagnosis, from a patient treated with antithyroid drugs. The receptors were gathered from a woman between 18 and 30 years old with Graves disease.

The rearrangement uses TRBV13 and TRBJ2-3, with 7 bases matching TRBD2. This CDR3 contains 14 residues. With 3 bases clipped from V and 2 bases from J, the junction kept 2 bases outside the gene matches. CDR1 PRHDT and CDR2 FYEKMQ come from the germline V gene (reference sequence). The CDR3 region is CASSFAGVTDTQYF. The CDR3 DNA reads as TGTGCCAGCAGCTTTGCGGGAGTCACAGATACGCAGTATTTT.

In this sample, this clonotype turned up many times. The CDR3 spells CASSGMRADSNYGYTF. In nucleotides, the CDR3 is TGTGCCAGCAGCGGAATGCGGGCAGACTCTAACTATGGCTACACCTTC. The chain links TRBV6-1 to TRBJ1-2; no definite D call. CDR1 and CDR2 (germline): MNHNS, SASEGT. Deletions cut 6 bases from V and 0 bases from J, with 17 bases between. The length of the CDR3 is 16 residues.

In this sample, this clonotype turned up many times. The chain recombines TRBV6-2 or TRBV6-3 with TRBJ2-5; D gene unclear. Per the germline V gene, CDR1 is MNHEY and CDR2 is SVGEGT. There are 10 residues in the CDR3. Trimming shortened V by 8 bases and J by 3 bases, and 4 bases separated the two germline ends. CDR3 nucleotide sequence: TGTGCCAGCGGGGAAGAGACCCAGTACTTC. Amino acid sequence: CASGEETQYF.

Many counts were recorded for this clonotype. This chain uses TRBV7-9 with TRBJ2-1; no reliable D call. Trimming removed 1 base from V and 2 bases from J, with 9 bases in between. The V gene's germline CDR1 is SEHNR and CDR2 FQNEAQ (reference sequence). The CDR3 length is 15 residues. Here the CDR3 reads CASSLEGQAYNEQFF. CDR3 sequence (DNA): TGTGCCAGCAGCTTAGAAGGTCAGGCCTACAATGAGCAGTTCTTC.

This clonotype was detected many times. The chain employs TRBV7-2 and TRBJ2-5, with D perhaps TRBD2 (6 bases). With 8 bases removed from V and 7 bases from J, the gap between germline ends came to 26 bases. CDR3 length: 16 residues. Germline CDR1 reads SGHTA; CDR2 reads FQGNSA. DNA for the CDR3: TGTGCCAGCGAACGTTGGAGGGGCGACCCCTCCGGGACCCAGTACTTC. This sequence encodes CASERWRGDPSGTQYF. The whole variable domain, filled in from reference TRBV7-2 and TRBJ2-5, reads GAGVSQSPSNKVTEKGKDVELRCDPISGHTALYWYRQSLGQGLEFLIYFQGNSAPDKSGLPSDRFSAERTGGSVSTLTIQRTQQEDSAVYLCASERWRGDPSGTQYFGPGTRLLVL.

This clonotype was seen repeatedly, ten times or more. This chain uses TRBV20-1 with TRBJ2-3; 8 bases are shared with TRBD2. The CDR3 loop spans 16 amino acids. Looked up from germline, CDR1 is DFQATT and CDR2 is SNEGSKA (reference sequence). V gave up 0 bases and J gave up 2 bases; unmatched junction bases: 7. CDR3 bases: TGCAGTGCTAGAGATCATCCGCGGGGGGTCACAGATACGCAGTATTTT. Its protein product is CSARDHPRGVTDTQYF.

This clonotype has a count of ten or more. The chain couples TRBV27 to TRBJ2-7, with TRBD2 matching over 9 bases. In germline, CDR1 is MNHEY, CDR2 SMNVEV (reference sequence). J was trimmed by 3 bases and V by 4 bases; bases with no gene match: 7. The CDR3 has 15 residues. CDR3 sequence (DNA): TGTGCCAGCAGTTCTACTAGCGGGCGCCTCTACGAGCAGTACTTC. It codes for CASSSTSGRLYEQYF.

This clonotype was observed a few times. The chain employs TRBV29-1 and TRBJ2-7; 8 bases align to TRBD1. The germline V gene encodes CDR1 SQVTM and CDR2 ANQGSEA. The CDR3 covers 13 residues. Germline trimming cut 3 bases from V and 6 bases from J; bases unmatched to any gene: 7. The CDR3 protein is CSVDLAGGVEQYF. CDR3 sequence (DNA): TGCAGCGTTGATTTGGCAGGGGGCGTCGAGCAGTACTTC.

This clonotype was detected ten times or more. The rearrangement uses TRBV9 and TRBJ2-3; 10 bases are a match to TRBD2. Germline lookup yields CDR1 SGDLS and CDR2 YYNGEE. V shed 0 bases, J shed 2 bases, and the junction held 6 bases outside the gene matches. The CDR3 runs to 17 residues. CDR3 in amino acids: CASSVGGLAGVTDTQYF. CDR3 sequence (DNA): TGTGCCAGCAGCGTAGGTGGGCTAGCGGGAGTCACAGATACGCAGTATTTT.

The rearrangement links TRBV4-3 to TRBJ1-3; TRBD1 agrees at 9 bases. Per the germline V gene, CDR1 is LGHNA and CDR2 is YSLEER. This CDR3 comprises 15 residues. The V and J ends lost 8 bases and 4 bases, in that order; junction bases with no gene match: 9. The CDR3 here is CASSPWGQGGNTIYF. The CDR3 DNA sequence: TGCGCCAGCTCACCATGGGGACAGGGCGGAAACACCATATATTTT.

This clonotype came up many times. The J gene is TRBJ1-2, the V gene TRBV28; no firm D call. The germline gives CDR1 MDHEN, CDR2 SYDVKM. This CDR3 contains 15 residues. The V and J ends lost 6 bases and 1 base respectively, with 15 bases between them. CDR3 nucleotides: TGTGCCAGCAGCCCTACCGGAAACCTTAACTATGGCTACACCTTC. This gives the protein CASSPTGNLNYGYTF.

The sample holds many counts of this clonotype. The rearrangement links TRBV3-1 to TRBJ2-2, with 9 bases matching TRBD2. Germline lookup yields CDR1 LGHDT and CDR2 YNNKEL (reference sequence). V was pared by 3 bases and J by 8 bases, with 1 base of the junction left unmatched. The CDR3 contains 13 residues. Here the CDR3 DNA reads TGTGCCAGCAGCCATGGACTAGCGGGGGAGCTGTTTTTT. Translated: CASSHGLAGELFF.

This clonotype was seen ten or more times. The chain carries TRBV7-8 and TRBJ2-7; 8 bases map to TRBD1. This CDR3 spans 15 amino acids. Germline CDR1 SGHVS, CDR2 FQNEAQ. With V trimmed by 5 bases and J by 3 bases, 9 bases remained unmatched. CDR3 in DNA: TGTGCCAGCAGCCGTGGGACAGGCGTGTTCTACGAGCAGTACGTC. It encodes CASSRGTGVFYEQYV.

The chain has TRBV4-2 and TRBJ2-3; 14 bases map to TRBD2. The J call may be in error: the DNA end matches TRBJ2-1 better. The V gene's germline CDR1 is LGHNA and CDR2 YNFKEQ. This CDR3 region has 22 residues. The CDR3 region is CASSQAGFGLAGGSKGYNEQFF. In DNA, the CDR3 is TGTGCCAGCAGCCAAGCCGGCTTTGGACTAGCGGGGGGCTCTAAAGGGTACAATGAGCAGTTCTTC.

V and J are TRBV11-2 and TRBJ2-7; D gene uncertain. The CDR3 totals 13 residues. V lost 0 bases, J lost 6 bases, and 9 bases lay in between. CDR1 and CDR2 from the germline V gene are SGHAT and FQNNGV. The CDR3 DNA follows: TGTGCCAGCAGCTTAGAAGCGAGTGCCGAGCAGTACTTC. Translation: CASSLEASAEQYF.

The chain couples TRBV19 to TRBJ1-1; D not certain. The CDR3 loop spans 12 amino acids. With 6 bases removed from V and 11 bases from J, the gap between germline ends came to 16 bases. Per germline, CDR1 LNHDA and CDR2 SQIVND (reference sequence). The DNA of the CDR3 is TGTGCCAGTAGCCAAACACAGCGTAAGGCTTTCTTT. Amino acid sequence: CASSQTQRKAFF. Full variable domain (outside the CDR3, taken from reference TRBV19 and TRBJ1-1): DGGITQSPKYLFRKEGQNVTLSCEQNLNHDAMYWYRQDPGQGLRLIYYSQIVNDFQKGDIAEGYSVSREKKESFPLTVTSAQKNPTAFYLCASSQTQRKAFFGQGTRLTVV.

In its sample, this clonotype was seen a few times. The genes are TRBV5-1 and TRBJ2-5; TRBD1 agrees at 9 bases. This CDR3 is built from 14 residues. With 7 bases clipped from V and 3 bases from J, the junction kept 7 bases outside the gene matches. Germline lookup yields CDR1 SGHRS and CDR2 YFSETQ. The CDR3 coding sequence is TGCGCCAGCGTACAGGGGGCTTCGAAAGAGACCCAGTACTTC. Translated: CASVQGASKETQYF.

This clonotype was detected ten times or more. This chain uses TRBV12-3 or TRBV12-4 with TRBJ1-2; D is ambiguous. V lost 1 base and J lost 4, with 7 bases in between. The CDR3 is made up of 13 amino acids. CDR3 sequence (DNA): TGTGCCAGCAGTTTAGACAGAACCTATGGCTACACCTTC. This codes for CASSLDRTYGYTF.

This clonotype was picked up many times. The chain's CDR3 is CASSLASRDGYTF. CDR3 bases: TGTGCCAGCAGCTTAGCGAGCAGGGATGGCTACACCTTC. V usage is TRBV7-8 and J usage is TRBJ1-2, with a tentative D call TRBD1 (5 bases). CDR1 and CDR2 from the germline V gene are SGHVS and FQNEAQ. Trimming shortened V by 0 bases and J by 6 bases, and 8 bases separated the two germline ends. The CDR3 covers 13 residues. The full variable domain, its missing parts supplied by reference TRBV7-8 and TRBJ1-2, is GAGVSQSPRYKVAKRGQDVALRCDPISGHVSLFWYQQALGQGPEFLTYFQNEAQLDKSGLPSDRFFAERPEGSVSTLKIQRTQQEDSAVYLCASSLASRDGYTFGSGTRLTVV.

This clonotype was counted at least ten times. This chain joins TRBV11-1 and TRBJ2-5, with D unresolved. This CDR3 region has 14 residues. Germline V lookup: CDR1 SGHAT, CDR2 FQDESV (reference sequence). Trimming removed 2 bases from V and 1 base from J, with 8 bases in between. Here the CDR3 reads CASSLLSFQETQYF. CDR3 sequence (DNA): TGTGCCAGCAGCTTACTCAGCTTCCAAGAGACCCAGTACTTC.

This clonotype was counted only a few times. The chain combines TRBV10-3 with TRBJ1-3, with unresolved D. The germline gives CDR1 ENHRY, CDR2 SYGVKD. The CDR3 runs 11 residues. CDR3 bases: TGTGCTATGGCCTCTGGAAACACCATATATTTT. As protein: CAMASGNTIYF.

This clonotype was seen only a few times. This likely stems from a read error, as it lies one base from a far larger clone. The chain links TRBV6-2 or TRBV6-3 to TRBJ1-1; D not certain. Trimming shortened V by 5 bases and J by 3 bases, and 10 bases separated the two germline ends. Germline CDR1 is MNHEY and CDR2 is SVGEGT. The CDR3 runs 13 residues. CDR3 sequence (DNA): TGTGCCAGCAGTAAAAAAGGGCACACTGAAGCTTTCTTT. Protein product: CASSKKGHTEAFF.

This clonotype was found many times. This chain uses TRBV12-3 or TRBV12-4 with TRBJ2-7; 9 bases align to TRBD2. CDR3 length: 17 residues. Trimming took 6 bases from V and 5 from J; bases not matched to a gene: 17. CDR3 sequence: CASSLVGGLAPAHEQYF. CDR3 coding DNA: TGTGCCAGCAGCCTCGTTGGGGGACTAGCTCCGGCCCACGAGCAGTACTTC.

Points on this clonotype: This may be a read error: a much more frequent sequence differs by one nucleotide. The J gene is TRBJ1-1, the V gene TRBV3-1; possible D gene TRBD1, 5 bases. CDR3 size: 15 residues. Germline values: CDR1 LGHDT, CDR2 YNNKEL (reference sequence). The ends were cut back, 4 bases at V and 2 bases at J, with 14 bases in the middle. The CDR3: CASSRDAVPNTEAFF. Written as DNA, the CDR3 is TGTGCCAGCAGCCGGGACGCTGTACCAAACACTGAAGCTTTCTTT.

The chain recombines TRBV3-1 with TRBJ2-5, with no clear D. Germline V gene lookup returns CDR1 LGHDT and CDR2 YNNKEL (reference sequence). The CDR3 is 13 amino acids. V was pared by 7 bases and J by 2 bases, with 11 bases between. The CDR3 loop is CASIKGGQETQYF. The CDR3 DNA follows: TGTGCCAGCATCAAAGGCGGACAAGAGACCCAGTACTTC.